The 32 T cell receptor beta chains below all came from one sample that was sequenced in a study of early T cells in non-severe SARS-CoV-2 infection. TCRdb redid the calling of the 5' RACE reads with MiXCR, one entry per CDR3 protein. The data contain just under 65,000 distinct CDR3 sequences, 4.5% to 7.5% of them singletons. Material: whole blood, obtained at baseline. Every receptor here comes from an adult who was a healthcare worker with PCR-confirmed SARS-CoV-2 infection or an uninfected control (not recorded which).

This clonotype was counted many times. The chain has TRBV20-1 and TRBJ2-7; TRBD2 matches at 10 bases. CDR3 length: 16 residues. Germline assignment: CDR1 DFQATT and CDR2 SNEGSKA (reference sequence). Trimming cost V 6 bases and J 2 bases; bases outside gene matches: 13. In nucleotides, the CDR3 is TGCAGTGCGATAGGGAGACTAGCGGGTCCCCCCTACGAGCAGTACTTC. This sequence encodes CSAIGRLAGPPYEQYF.

This clonotype has at least ten counts. The V and J genes are TRBV6-5 and TRBJ2-1, with no clear D. This CDR3 region has 11 residues. V dropped 4 bases and J dropped 9 bases, with 7 bases sitting between them. Germline V gene sequence: CDR1 MNHEY, CDR2 SVGAGI. CDR3 sequence reads: CASSFSTEQFF. DNA for the CDR3: TGTGCCAGCAGTTTCTCCACTGAGCAGTTCTTC.

CDR3 protein: CSASEGRQETQYF. CDR3 in DNA: TGCAGTGCTAGTGAGGGTAGGCAAGAGACCCAGTACTTC. V is TRBV20-1 and J is TRBJ2-5; possibly TRBD2 for D (5 bases). Trimming left V 3 bases short and J 2 bases short, with 10 bases between. In germline, CDR1 is DFQATT, CDR2 SNEGSKA (reference sequence). The CDR3 has 13 residues.

This clonotype was detected a few times. The chain is built from TRBV6-5 and TRBJ2-1; 11 bases match TRBD2. This CDR3 contains 15 residues. The junction had 8 bases not matched to a gene; V was cut back by 7 bases and J by 6 bases. Germline V gene lookup returns CDR1 MNHEY and CDR2 SVGAGI. CDR3 sequence: CASIMTSGKGNEQFF. DNA of the CDR3: TGTGCCAGCATTATGACTAGCGGGAAGGGCAATGAGCAGTTCTTC.

This clonotype was counted at least ten times. The chain has TRBV28 and TRBJ2-7; D is undetermined. This CDR3 has 13 residues. The V end was cut by 5 bases, the J end by 3 bases, with 11 bases between. Germline assignment: CDR1 MDHEN and CDR2 SYDVKM. The CDR3 DNA reads TGTGCCAGCAGTCCCATTCTAGGCTACGAGCAGTACTTC. Translated: CASSPILGYEQYF.

This clonotype appeared a few times. The chain carries TRBV5-1 and TRBJ2-7; 8 bases are a match to TRBD1. Germline trimming cut 0 bases from V and 3 bases from J; bases unmatched to any gene: 8. The CDR3 has 16 amino acids. In germline, CDR1 is SGHRS, CDR2 YFSETQ. Here the CDR3 DNA reads TGCGCCAGCAGCTTGGGTTCGACAGGGGAATACTACGAGCAGTACTTC. Amino acids: CASSLGSTGEYYEQYF.

In this sample, this clonotype turned up a few times. V usage is TRBV3-1 and J usage is TRBJ2-7; D uncertain. V shed 3 bases and J shed 5 bases, with 17 bases lying between them. CDR1 is LGHDT, CDR2 YNNKEL, per germline (reference sequence). The CDR3 has 15 residues. The CDR3 region has the DNA TGTGCCAGCAGCCACGAAGCCAGCCTTGGACACGAGCAGTACTTC. Amino acid sequence: CASSHEASLGHEQYF.

The table lists this clonotype with many counts. The chain couples TRBV7-8 to TRBJ2-1, with D uncertain. The V gene lost 5 bases and the J gene lost 9 bases, with 17 bases spanning the gap. CDR3 length: 14 amino acids. The V gene's germline CDR1 is SGHVS and CDR2 FQNEAQ. DNA for the CDR3: TGTGCCAGCAGCCTTTTGGCTTCGAATGGTGAGCAGTTCTTC. Translation gives CASSLLASNGEQFF.

This clonotype was recorded a few times. The chain has TRBV15 and TRBJ2-3; D might be TRBD1 or TRBD2, each matching 5 bases. The V and J ends lost 0 bases and 1 base respectively, with 17 bases between them. The CDR3 sequence is 18 residues long. From germline, CDR1 is LNHNV and CDR2 YYDKDF (reference sequence). In DNA form, the CDR3 reads TGTGCCACCAGCAGAGATTCCTATGGGGGTAGCGGCACAGATACGCAGTATTTT. Its protein product is CATSRDSYGGSGTDTQYF.

This clonotype was detected only a few times. J is TRBJ2-7 and V is TRBV20-1; a possible D gene is TRBD1 (5 bases). CDR3 length equals 15 residues. The V and J ends lost 3 bases and 0 bases respectively, with 15 bases between them. Germline CDR1 and CDR2: DFQATT and SNEGSKA (reference sequence). As DNA, the CDR3 is TGCAGTGCTAGGGGGTTCGCGACAGACTCCTACGAGCAGTACTTC. Its protein is CSARGFATDSYEQYF.

This clonotype showed up many times. V and J are TRBV11-2 and TRBJ2-1; no firm D call. Trimming took off 1 base at V and 7 bases at J, with 2 bases between the two ends. Germline lookup yields CDR1 SGHAT and CDR2 FQNNGV. The CDR3 covers 11 residues. The CDR3 nucleotides are TGTGCCAGCAGCTTAGTTAATGAGCAGTTCTTC. Its translation: CASSLVNEQFF.

The chain uses TRBV20-1 and TRBJ2-3; 11 positions agree with TRBD2. CDR3 length: 14 residues. CDR1 and CDR2 (germline): DFQATT, SNEGSKA (reference sequence). The ends lost 3 bases at V and 5 bases at J; junction bases unmatched: 4. The CDR3 is CSASKGLAGDTQYF. The CDR3 DNA is TGCAGTGCTAGTAAAGGACTAGCGGGAGATACGCAGTATTTT.

This clonotype was seen a handful of times. The chain is built from TRBV7-9 and TRBJ2-1; 11 bases line up with TRBD2. Germline values: CDR1 SEHNR, CDR2 FQNEAQ (reference sequence). The length of the CDR3 is 17 residues. V lost 2 bases, J lost 7 bases, and 10 bases stayed unmatched. The CDR3 region has the DNA TGTGCCAGCAGCTTATGGCAACTAGCGGGAGTAGGTAATGAGCAGTTCTTC. Translating gives CASSLWQLAGVGNEQFF.

This clonotype was detected a few times. The CDR3 reads CASSPRRLRPEQYF. The CDR3 DNA reads TGTGCCAGCAGTCCCCGACGGCTCCGTCCTGAGCAGTACTTC. The J gene is TRBJ2-7, the V gene TRBV27; no definite D call. In germline, CDR1 is MNHEY, CDR2 SMNVEV (reference sequence). CDR3 size: 14 residues. V shed 5 bases and J shed 7 bases, with 18 bases lying between them.

The V call is TRBV20-1, the J call TRBJ2-3; D not resolved. The V and J ends lost 0 bases and 5 bases respectively, with 9 bases between them. This CDR3 is built from 13 residues. Germline V lookup: CDR1 DFQATT, CDR2 SNEGSKA (reference sequence). The CDR3 sequence: CSARDPRRDTQYF. The CDR3, as DNA: TGCAGTGCTAGAGATCCTAGAAGAGATACGCAGTATTTT.

This clonotype was recorded many times. The V gene is TRBV6-1, the J gene TRBJ1-2, with 7 nucleotides matching TRBD1. The CDR3 runs 18 residues. V was clipped by 2 bases and J by 8 bases; unmatched bases: 20. Germline V gene lookup returns CDR1 MNHNS and CDR2 SASEGT. The chain's CDR3 is CASSESGLRRGRTGGYTF. The CDR3 DNA reads as TGTGCCAGCAGTGAATCAGGCCTTCGGAGGGGGCGCACGGGCGGCTACACCTTC.

This clonotype was observed a handful of times. The chain has TRBV2 and TRBJ2-2, with 9 bases aligning to TRBD1. Germline assignment: CDR1 SNHLY and CDR2 FYNNEI. The CDR3 extends over 17 amino acids. V lost 4 bases, J lost 3 bases, and 9 bases stayed unmatched. CDR3: CASSVRTGAPDTGELFF. The CDR3 bases are TGTGCCAGCAGTGTTCGGACAGGGGCGCCGGACACCGGGGAGCTGTTTTTT.

This rearrangement joins TRBV3-1 to TRBJ2-1, with a possible D match to TRBD2 (6 bases). Trimming stripped 1 base from V and 16 bases from J, with 17 bases between. The germline V gene has CDR1 LGHDT and CDR2 YNNKEL (reference sequence). CDR3 length: 13 residues. CDR3 coding DNA: TGTGCCAGCAGCCAAGGCAGTCAGGGAGGCCTATTCTTC. Its translation: CASSQGSQGGLFF.

This clonotype was recorded many times. J is TRBJ2-1 and V is TRBV20-1; 15 bases match TRBD2. In germline, CDR1 is DFQATT, CDR2 SNEGSKA (reference sequence). This CDR3 spans 16 amino acids. With 6 bases clipped from V and 3 bases from J, the junction kept 6 bases outside the gene matches. The CDR3 loop reads CSARRTSGRVYNEQFF. The CDR3 DNA sequence: TGCAGTGCGAGGAGGACTAGCGGGAGGGTCTACAATGAGCAGTTCTTC.

The gene calls are TRBV20-1 and TRBJ2-7, with 8 bases aligning to TRBD2. V shed 6 bases and J 1 base; nucleotides not matched to a gene: 17. Germline V lookup: CDR1 DFQATT, CDR2 SNEGSKA (reference sequence). This CDR3 has 17 amino acids. The CDR3 sequence: CSAPQAASGHYSYEQYF. The CDR3 DNA reads TGCAGTGCGCCACAGGCGGCTAGCGGGCATTATTCCTACGAGCAGTACTTC.

This clonotype occurred many times. The V gene is TRBV2, the J gene TRBJ1-1; TRBD1 matches 10 bases. CDR1 SNHLY and CDR2 FYNNEI come from the germline V gene. The V segment lost 6 bases and the J segment 5 bases; nucleotides outside the gene matches: 6. This CDR3 is 14 amino acids long. In DNA, the CDR3 is TGTGCCAGCAGGGGGGACAGGGGCGGAACTGAAGCTTTCTTT. It encodes CASRGDRGGTEAFF.

This clonotype showed up many times. CDR3 residues: CSAPVAGRRGNEQFF. The DNA for the CDR3 is TGCAGTGCCCCGGTAGCGGGACGAAGGGGCAATGAGCAGTTCTTC. The rearrangement links TRBV20-1 to TRBJ2-1, with TRBD2 matching 8 bases. V lost 6 bases, J lost 6 bases, and 13 bases stayed unmatched. The CDR3 extends over 15 amino acids. CDR1 and CDR2 (germline): DFQATT, SNEGSKA (reference sequence).

This clonotype was counted many times. The J gene is TRBJ1-4, the V gene TRBV12-3 or TRBV12-4; D not certain. The V end was cut by 5 bases, the J end by 7 bases, with 8 bases between. CDR3 length: 12 amino acids. The CDR3: CASSTEAEKLFF. The CDR3 nucleotides read TGTGCCAGCAGTACTGAAGCTGAAAAACTGTTTTTT.

This clonotype has at least ten counts. The DNA of the CDR3 is TGTGCCAGCAGTTTAGGAGGAACCCTGCGCTACAATGAGCAGTTCTTC. Encoded protein: CASSLGGTLRYNEQFF. The chain couples TRBV12-3 or TRBV12-4 to TRBJ2-1, with D hard to call. V was shortened by 1 base and J by 3 bases, with 13 bases between the two germline ends. The CDR3 runs to 16 residues.

The table lists this clonotype with many counts. The chain employs TRBV6-6 and TRBJ2-3; D perhaps matches TRBD1 (6 bases). Between the trimmed V and J ends, which lost 7 bases and 2 bases, there was a span of 22 bases. The CDR3 totals 17 residues. Looked up from germline, CDR1 is MNHNY and CDR2 is SVGAGI (reference sequence). CDR3 DNA sequence: TGTGCCAGCAAACGACAGGTTTTTGAAACCCCCACAGATACGCAGTATTTT. Translating gives CASKRQVFETPTDTQYF.

This clonotype was seen ten or more times. The chain combines TRBV12-3 or TRBV12-4 with TRBJ1-2; no clear D gene. The CDR3 has 12 amino acids. V dropped 6 bases and J dropped 1 base, with 6 bases sitting between them. CDR3 in DNA: TGTGCCAGCAGCCAGAGTAACTATGGCTACACCTTC. Protein: CASSQSNYGYTF.

This clonotype was counted at least ten times. The chain employs TRBV5-1 and TRBJ1-6; the match to TRBD1 covers 8 bases. The CDR3 is 16 residues long. Germline V gene lookup returns CDR1 SGHRS and CDR2 YFSETQ. V was pared by 4 bases and J by 5 bases, with 8 bases of the junction left unmatched. The CDR3 DNA reads TGCGCCAGCAGCCGAGGACAGGGAGGAGATAATTCACCCCTCCACTTT. It specifies CASSRGQGGDNSPLHF. Full variable domain (missing parts from reference TRBV5-1 and TRBJ1-6): KAGVTQTPRYLIKTRGQQVTLSCSPISGHRSVSWYQQTPGQGLQFLFEYFSETQRNKGNFPGRFSGRQFSNSRSEMNVSTLELGDSALYLCASSRGQGGDNSPLHFGNGTRLTVT.

This sequence joins TRBV30 and TRBJ2-7; D unclear. The V gene's germline CDR1 is GTSNPN and CDR2 SVGIG (reference sequence). V lost 6 bases to trimming and J lost 6 bases, with 24 bases between them. This CDR3 comprises 15 residues. CDR3 sequence: CACLKEPTGLGEQYF. For the CDR3, the DNA is TGTGCCTGCCTGAAGGAACCCACGGGTCTGGGCGAGCAGTACTTC.

This clonotype was picked up many times. The chain links TRBV5-6 to TRBJ2-7, with unresolved D. Trimming stripped 1 base from V and 2 bases from J, with 7 bases between. The CDR3 totals 13 residues. Germline-derived CDR1 and CDR2 are SGHDT and YYEEEE. CDR3 residues: CASSLWDPYEQYF. The DNA of the CDR3 is TGTGCCAGCAGCTTGTGGGATCCCTACGAGCAGTACTTC.

The sample holds many counts of this clonotype. This chain connects TRBV6-1 to TRBJ2-7; either TRBD1 or TRBD2 may fit D (5 bases each). Germline lookup yields CDR1 MNHNS and CDR2 SASEGT. CDR3 length equals 12 residues. The V end was cut by 3 bases, the J end by 3 bases, with 6 bases between. CDR3 sequence reads: CASSDGGYEQYF. The CDR3 nucleotides read TGTGCCAGCAGTGATGGGGGCTACGAGCAGTACTTC.

The gene calls are TRBV7-9 and TRBJ2-7, with 7 bases matching TRBD1. CDR3 length: 14 amino acids. With V trimmed by 2 bases and J by 3 bases, 4 bases remained unmatched. In germline, CDR1 is SEHNR, CDR2 FQNEAQ (reference sequence). The CDR3 loop reads CASSLMSGGYEQYF. Here the CDR3 DNA reads TGTGCCAGCAGCTTAATGTCAGGGGGCTACGAGCAGTACTTC.

The rearrangement joins TRBV7-9 to TRBJ1-2, with 9 bases aligning to TRBD1. Germline CDR1 and CDR2: SEHNR and FQNEAQ (reference sequence). V dropped 5 bases and J dropped 7; count of bases not matched to a gene: 11. The CDR3 consists of 15 residues. The CDR3 sequence: CASSPHRGLLTGYTF. CDR3 coding DNA: TGTGCCAGCAGCCCCCACAGGGGGCTCTTGACTGGCTACACCTTC.